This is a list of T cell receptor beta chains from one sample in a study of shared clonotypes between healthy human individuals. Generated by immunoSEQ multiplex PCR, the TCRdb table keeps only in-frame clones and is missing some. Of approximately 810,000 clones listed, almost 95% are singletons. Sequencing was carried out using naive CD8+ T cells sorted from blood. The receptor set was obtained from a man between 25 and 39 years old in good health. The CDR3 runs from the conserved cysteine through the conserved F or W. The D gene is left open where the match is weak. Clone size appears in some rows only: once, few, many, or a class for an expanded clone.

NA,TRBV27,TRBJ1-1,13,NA,CASSLSDGGSAFF,TGTGCCAGCAGTTTATCCGACGGTGGTAGTGCTTTCTTT
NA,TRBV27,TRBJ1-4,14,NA,CASRLKGHYEKLFF,TGTGCCAGCAGGCTAAAGGGACACTATGAAAAACTGTTTTTT
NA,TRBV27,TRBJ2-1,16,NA,CASSRPTSPSYNEQFF,TGTGCCAGCAGTCGCCCTACTAGCCCTTCCTACAATGAGCAGTTCTTC
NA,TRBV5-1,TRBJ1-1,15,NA,CASSSTDSRGTEAFF,TGCGCCAGCAGCTCCACGGACAGTCGAGGCACTGAAGCTTTCTTT
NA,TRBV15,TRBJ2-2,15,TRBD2,CATSRTSENTGELFF,TGTGCCACCAGCAGGACTAGCGAGAACACCGGGGAGCTGTTTTTT
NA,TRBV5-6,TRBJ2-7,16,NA,CASSLVHSRTINEQYF,TGTGCCAGCAGCTTGGTTCACAGCAGGACGATCAACGAGCAGTACTTC
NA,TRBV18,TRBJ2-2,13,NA,CASSPENTGELFF,TGTGCCAGCTCACCAGAGAACACCGGGGAGCTGTTTTTT
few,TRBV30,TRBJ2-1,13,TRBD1,CAWSVGGTGEQFF,TGTGCCTGGAGTGTTGGCGGGACAGGTGAGCAGTTCTTC
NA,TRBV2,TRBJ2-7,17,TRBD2,CASSEIELGGSPYEQYF,TGTGCCAGCAGTGAAATAGAATTGGGCGGGAGTCCCTACGAGCAGTACTTC
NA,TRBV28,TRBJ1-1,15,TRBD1,CASSFLTGGNTEAFF,TGTGCCAGCAGTTTTCTAACAGGGGGAAACACTGAAGCTTTCTTT
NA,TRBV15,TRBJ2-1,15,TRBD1,CATRIDRGLNNEQFF,TGTGCCACCAGAATTGACAGGGGATTGAACAATGAGCAGTTCTTC
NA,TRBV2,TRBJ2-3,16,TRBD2,CASSALTSGSSDTQYF,TGTGCCAGCAGTGCGTTGACTAGCGGGAGTTCAGATACGCAGTATTTT
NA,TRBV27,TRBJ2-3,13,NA,CASKNGITDTQYF,TGTGCCAGCAAGAACGGGATCACAGATACGCAGTATTTT